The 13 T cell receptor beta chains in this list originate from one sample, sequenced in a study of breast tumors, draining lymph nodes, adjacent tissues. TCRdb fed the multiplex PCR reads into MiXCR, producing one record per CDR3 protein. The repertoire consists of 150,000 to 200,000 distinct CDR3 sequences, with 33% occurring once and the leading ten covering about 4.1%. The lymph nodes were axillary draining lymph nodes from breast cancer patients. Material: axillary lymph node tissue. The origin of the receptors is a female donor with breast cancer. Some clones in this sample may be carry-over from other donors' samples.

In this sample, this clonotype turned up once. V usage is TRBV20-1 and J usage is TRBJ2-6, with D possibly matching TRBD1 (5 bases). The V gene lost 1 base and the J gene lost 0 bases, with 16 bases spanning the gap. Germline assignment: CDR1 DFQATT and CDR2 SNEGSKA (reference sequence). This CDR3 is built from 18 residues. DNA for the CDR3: TGCAGTGCTAGAGGCGTTGCAGGGATTAGCTCTGGGGCCAACGTCCTGACTTTC. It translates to CSARGVAGISSGANVLTF.

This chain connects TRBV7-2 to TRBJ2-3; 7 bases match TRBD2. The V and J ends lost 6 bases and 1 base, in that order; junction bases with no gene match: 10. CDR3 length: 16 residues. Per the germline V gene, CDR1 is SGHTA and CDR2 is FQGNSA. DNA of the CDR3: TGTGCCAGCAGGCCCCTTGGGAGGGCCGGCACAGATACGCAGTATTTT. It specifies CASRPLGRAGTDTQYF.

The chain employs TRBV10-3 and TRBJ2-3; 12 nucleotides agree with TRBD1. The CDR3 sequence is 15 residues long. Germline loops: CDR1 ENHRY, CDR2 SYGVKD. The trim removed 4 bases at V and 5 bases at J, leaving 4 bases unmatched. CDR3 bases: TGTGCCATCAGTGCGGGACAGGGGGCTGTAGATACGCAGTATTTT. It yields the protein CAISAGQGAVDTQYF.

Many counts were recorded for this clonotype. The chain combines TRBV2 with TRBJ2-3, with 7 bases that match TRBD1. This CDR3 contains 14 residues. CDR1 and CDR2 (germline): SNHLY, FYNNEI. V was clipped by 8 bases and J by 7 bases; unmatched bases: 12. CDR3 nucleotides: TGTGCCAGCTGGGGGCGACAGGGAAAGAATACGCAGTATTTT. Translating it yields CASWGRQGKNTQYF.

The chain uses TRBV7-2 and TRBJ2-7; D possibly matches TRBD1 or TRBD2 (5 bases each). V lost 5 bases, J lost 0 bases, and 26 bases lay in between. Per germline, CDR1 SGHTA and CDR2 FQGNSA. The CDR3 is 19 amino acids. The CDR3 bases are TGTGCCAGCAGCCCCTCGCCGGGACGGGTGTTATTTACCTCCTACGAGCAGTACTTC. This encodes CASSPSPGRVLFTSYEQYF.

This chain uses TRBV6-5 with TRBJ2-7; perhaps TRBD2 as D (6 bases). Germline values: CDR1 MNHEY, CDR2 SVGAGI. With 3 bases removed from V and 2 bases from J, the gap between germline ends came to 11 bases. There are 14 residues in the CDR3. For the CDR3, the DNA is TGTGCCAGCAGTTATAGCGGCACCACCTACGAGCAGTACTTC. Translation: CASSYSGTTYEQYF.

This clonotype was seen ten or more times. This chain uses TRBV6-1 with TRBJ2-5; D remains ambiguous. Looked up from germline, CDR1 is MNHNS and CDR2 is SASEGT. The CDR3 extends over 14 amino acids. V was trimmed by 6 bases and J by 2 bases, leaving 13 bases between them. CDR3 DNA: TGTGCCAGCAGGGAACCGGTGGGGCAAGAGACCCAGTACTTC. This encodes CASREPVGQETQYF.

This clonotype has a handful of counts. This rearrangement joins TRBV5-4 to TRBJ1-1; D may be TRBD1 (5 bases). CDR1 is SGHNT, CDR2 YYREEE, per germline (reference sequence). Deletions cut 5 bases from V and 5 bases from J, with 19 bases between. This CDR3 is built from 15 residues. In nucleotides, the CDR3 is TGTGCCAGCAGGTGGGGCGGGGGAGGTGAGACTGAAGCTTTCTTT. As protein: CASRWGGGGETEAFF.

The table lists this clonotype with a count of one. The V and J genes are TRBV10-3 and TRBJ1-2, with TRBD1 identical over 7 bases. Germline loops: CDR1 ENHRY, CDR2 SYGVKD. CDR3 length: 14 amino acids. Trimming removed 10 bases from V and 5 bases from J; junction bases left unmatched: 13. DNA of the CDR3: TGTGCCAGCGGCATGAGGCAGGGGGTTTATGGCTACACCTTC. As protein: CASGMRQGVYGYTF.

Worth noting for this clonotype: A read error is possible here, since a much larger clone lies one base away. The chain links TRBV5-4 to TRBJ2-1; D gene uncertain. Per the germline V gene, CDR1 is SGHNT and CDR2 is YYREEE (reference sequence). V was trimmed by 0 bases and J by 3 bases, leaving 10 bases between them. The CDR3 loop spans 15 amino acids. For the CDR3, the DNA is TGTGCCAGCAGCTTGGGCGGTCCAGACTACAATGAGCAGTTCTTC. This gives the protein CASSLGGPDYNEQFF.

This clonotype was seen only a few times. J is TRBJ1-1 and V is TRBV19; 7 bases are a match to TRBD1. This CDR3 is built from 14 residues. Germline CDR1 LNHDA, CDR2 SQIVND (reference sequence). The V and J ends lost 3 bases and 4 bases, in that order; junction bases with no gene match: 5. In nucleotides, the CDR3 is TGTGCCAGTAGTATCGACAGGGTGAGCACTGAAGCTTTCTTT. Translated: CASSIDRVSTEAFF.

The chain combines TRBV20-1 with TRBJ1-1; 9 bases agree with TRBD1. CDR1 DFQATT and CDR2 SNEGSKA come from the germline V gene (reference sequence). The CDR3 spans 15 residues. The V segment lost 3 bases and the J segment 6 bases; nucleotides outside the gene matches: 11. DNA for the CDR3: TGCAGTGCTAGCAAGAAGGGGACAGGGTTGGCTGAAGCTTTCTTT. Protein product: CSASKKGTGLAEAFF.

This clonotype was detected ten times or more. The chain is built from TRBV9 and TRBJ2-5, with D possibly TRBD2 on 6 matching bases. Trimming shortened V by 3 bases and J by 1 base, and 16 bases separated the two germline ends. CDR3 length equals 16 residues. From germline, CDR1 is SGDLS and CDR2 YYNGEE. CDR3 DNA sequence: TGTGCCAGCAGCGAAAGGAGCGCGGGGTCCCAAGAGACCCAGTACTTC. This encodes CASSERSAGSQETQYF. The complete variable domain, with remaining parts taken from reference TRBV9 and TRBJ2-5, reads DSGVTQTPKHLITATGQRVTLRCSPRSGDLSVYWYQQSLDQGLQFLIQYYNGEERAKGNILERFSAQQFPDLHSELNLSSLELGDSALYFCASSERSAGSQETQYFGPGTRLLVL.